This T cell receptor (beta chain) was recovered during a study of CD8+CD57+ T cells in acquired aplastic anemia. Whole-study context: Sorted CD4+ and CD8+ cells gave a mean 3.2 ug DNA, range roughly 0.18 to 27.4 ug.

The study profiled TCR beta VDJ and CDR3 using genomic DNA as template. TCRdb reprocessed the reads via MiXCR and lists one record per CDR3 protein. Seen here are fewer than 300,000 distinct CDR3 sequences, around 82% observed once, and the top ten hold over 35%. The patients chosen for sequencing had shown expansion of CD8+CD57+ cells (detected by flow cytometry). Acquired aplastic anemia of severe grade affected all patients. Notes on the study in general: Any difference that existed in CD8+ Simpson's diversity between patients and controls was not significant. Around 29 CD8+ CDR3 sequences were shared between patients and controls.

With respect to this clonotype: Its antigen is not known.

The sequenced sample was sorted CD4+, CD8+, or CD8+CD57+ T cells (not recorded which) from PBMCs. This TCR derives from a human donor with aplastic anemia.

CDR3 DNA sequence: TGTGCCAGCAGCTTAGAGCGGAGTCCCGATACGCAGTATTTCTTT. Protein sequence: CASSLERSPDTQYFF. The gene calls are TRBV7-8 and TRBJ1-1; no definite D call. This CDR3 has 15 amino acids. Between the trimmed V and J ends, which lost 1 base and 13 bases, there was a span of 22 bases. Germline loops: CDR1 SGHVS, CDR2 FQNEAQ.